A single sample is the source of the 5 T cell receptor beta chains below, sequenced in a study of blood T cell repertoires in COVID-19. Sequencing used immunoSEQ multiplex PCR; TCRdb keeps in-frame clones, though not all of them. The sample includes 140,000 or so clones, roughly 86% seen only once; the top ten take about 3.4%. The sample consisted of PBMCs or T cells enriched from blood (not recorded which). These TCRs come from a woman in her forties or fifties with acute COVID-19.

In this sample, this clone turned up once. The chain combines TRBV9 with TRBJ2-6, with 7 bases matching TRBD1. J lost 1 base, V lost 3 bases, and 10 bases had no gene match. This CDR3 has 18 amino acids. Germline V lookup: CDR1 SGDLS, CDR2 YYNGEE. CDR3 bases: TGTGCCAGCAGCGAGGATAGGGCAGGGGGATCTGGGGCCAACGTCCTGACTTTC. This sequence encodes CASSEDRAGGSGANVLTF.

The CDR3 spells CASSLDSVTGELFF. CDR3 nucleotides: TGTGCCAGCAGCTTAGACAGCGTCACCGGGGAGCTGTTTTTT. This chain connects TRBV11-2 to TRBJ2-2; D gene uncertain. Trimming left V 0 bases short and J 4 bases short, with 6 bases between. The V gene's germline CDR1 is SGHAT and CDR2 FQNNGV. There are 14 residues in the CDR3. Complete variable domain (other parts from reference TRBV11-2 and TRBJ2-2): EAGVAQSPRYKIIEKRQSVAFWCNPISGHATLYWYQQILGQGPKLLIQFQNNGVVDDSQLPKDRFSAERLKGVDSTLKIQPAKLEDSAVYLCASSLDSVTGELFFGEGSRLTVL.

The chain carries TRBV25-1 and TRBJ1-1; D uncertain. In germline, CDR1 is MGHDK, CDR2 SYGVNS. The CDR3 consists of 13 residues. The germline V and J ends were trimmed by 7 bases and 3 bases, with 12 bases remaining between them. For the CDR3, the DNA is TGTGCCAGCATAGAGGTATGGGACACTGAAGCTTTCTTT. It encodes CASIEVWDTEAFF.

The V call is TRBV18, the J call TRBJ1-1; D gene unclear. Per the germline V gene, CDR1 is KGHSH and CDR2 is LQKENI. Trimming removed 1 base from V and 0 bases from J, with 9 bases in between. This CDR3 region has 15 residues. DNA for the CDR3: TGTGCCAGCTCACCACTTACAGATATGAACACTGAAGCTTTCTTT. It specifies CASSPLTDMNTEAFF.

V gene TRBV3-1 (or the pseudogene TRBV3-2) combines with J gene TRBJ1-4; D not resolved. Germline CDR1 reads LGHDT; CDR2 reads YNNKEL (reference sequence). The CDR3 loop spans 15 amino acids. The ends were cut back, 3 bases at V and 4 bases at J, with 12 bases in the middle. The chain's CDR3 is CASSHSGLGNEKLFF. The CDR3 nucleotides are TGTGCCAGCAGCCATTCAGGTCTCGGTAATGAAAAACTGTTTTTT.